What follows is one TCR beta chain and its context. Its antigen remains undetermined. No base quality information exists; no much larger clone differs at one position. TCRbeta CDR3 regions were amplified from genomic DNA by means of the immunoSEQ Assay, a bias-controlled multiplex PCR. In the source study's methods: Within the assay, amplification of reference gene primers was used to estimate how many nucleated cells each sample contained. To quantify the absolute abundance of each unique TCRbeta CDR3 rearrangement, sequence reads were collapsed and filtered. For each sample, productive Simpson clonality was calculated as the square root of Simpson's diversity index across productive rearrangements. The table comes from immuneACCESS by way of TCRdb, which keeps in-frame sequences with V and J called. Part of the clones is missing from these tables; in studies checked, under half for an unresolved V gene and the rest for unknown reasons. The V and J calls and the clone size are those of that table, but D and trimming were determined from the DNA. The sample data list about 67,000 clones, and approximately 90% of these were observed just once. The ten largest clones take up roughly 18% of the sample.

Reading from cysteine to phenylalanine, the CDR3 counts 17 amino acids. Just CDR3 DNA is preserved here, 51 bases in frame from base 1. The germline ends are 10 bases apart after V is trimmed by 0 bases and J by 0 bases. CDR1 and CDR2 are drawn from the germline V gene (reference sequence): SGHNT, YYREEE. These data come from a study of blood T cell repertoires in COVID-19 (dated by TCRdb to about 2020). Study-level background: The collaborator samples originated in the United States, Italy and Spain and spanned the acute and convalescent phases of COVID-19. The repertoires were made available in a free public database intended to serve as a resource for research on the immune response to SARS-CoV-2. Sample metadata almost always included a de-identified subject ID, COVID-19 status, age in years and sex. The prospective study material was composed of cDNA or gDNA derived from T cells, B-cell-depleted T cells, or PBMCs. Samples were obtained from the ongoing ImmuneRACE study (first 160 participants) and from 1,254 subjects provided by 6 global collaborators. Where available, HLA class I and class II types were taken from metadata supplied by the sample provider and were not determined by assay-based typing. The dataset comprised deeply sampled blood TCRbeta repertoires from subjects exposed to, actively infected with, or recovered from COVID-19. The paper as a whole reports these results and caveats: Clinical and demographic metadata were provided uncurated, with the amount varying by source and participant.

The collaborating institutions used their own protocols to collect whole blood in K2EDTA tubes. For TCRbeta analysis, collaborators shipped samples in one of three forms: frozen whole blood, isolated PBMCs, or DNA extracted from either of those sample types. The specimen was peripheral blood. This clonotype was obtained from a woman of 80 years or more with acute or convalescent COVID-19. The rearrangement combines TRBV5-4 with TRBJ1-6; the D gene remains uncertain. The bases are TGTGCCAGCAGCTTGGAAGAGGAGAGCTCCTATAATTCACCCCTCCACTTT. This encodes CASSLEEESSYNSPLHF.